This T cell receptor beta chain was captured by sequencing in a study of early T cells in non-severe SARS-CoV-2 infection. Study details: Sequencing targeted bulk RNA from unsorted whole blood, leaving chains unpaired. Study results and limitations: Comparison of clonotypes with VDJdb favored anti-spike CD8 responses while missing private and CD4 specificities.

In TCRdb, the 5' RACE reads were re-called with MiXCR into one record per CDR3 protein. The repertoire has more than 90,000 distinct CDR3 sequences, around 13% of them found once; the top ten carry 2% to 2.5%. Germline loops: CDR1 SGHRS, CDR2 YFSETQ. The V and J ends lost 4 bases and 2 bases, in that order; junction bases with no gene match: 14. The CDR3 runs 19 residues. The table lists this clonotype with many counts. Its target is unknown. The sample comprised whole blood. The receptor was derived from an adult who was a healthcare worker with PCR-confirmed SARS-CoV-2 infection or an uninfected control (not recorded which). V is TRBV5-1 and J is TRBJ2-7; 14 nucleotides align to TRBD2. The CDR3 coding sequence is TGCGCCAGCAGCCTTCCTCCGGGACTAGCGGGGGAACCAGCCTACGAGCAGTACTTC. Translated: CASSLPPGLAGEPAYEQYF.